The rows below give T cell receptor beta chains drawn from one sample of a study of shared clonotypes between healthy human individuals. Clones were read by immunoSEQ multiplex PCR, and TCRdb kept only the in-frame ones, dropping some. The sample records 1.6 million or so clones, more than 95% being singletons. The sequenced sample consisted of naive CD4+ T cells sorted from blood. These receptors came from a young man in good health. CDR3s include the opening cysteine and the closing phenylalanine or tryptophan. The order of the fields is CDR3 length, clone size, D gene, J gene, V gene, CDR3 DNA, CDR3 protein. D genes are given only for firm matches. Some rows have no size entry. The others give once, few or many, or a class for an expanded clone.

CDR3 length: 13
clone size: -
D gene: -
J gene: TRBJ1-5
V gene: TRBV6-1
CDR3 DNA: TGTCCACAGAAGGGCAGGCGGAATCAGCCCCAGCATTTT
CDR3 protein: CPQKGRRNQPQHF

CDR3 length: 11
clone size: -
D gene: -
J gene: TRBJ1-2
V gene: TRBV28
CDR3 DNA: TGTGCCAGCAGTTTATTTGGTGGCTACACCTTC
CDR3 protein: CASSLFGGYTF

CDR3 length: 14
clone size: -
D gene: -
J gene: TRBJ1-5
V gene: TRBV18
CDR3 DNA: TGTGCCAGCTCACCGGACAGTGGCAATCAGCCCCAGCATTTT
CDR3 protein: CASSPDSGNQPQHF

CDR3 length: 14
clone size: -
D gene: -
J gene: TRBJ1-2
V gene: TRBV18
CDR3 DNA: TGTGCCAGCTCACCTGCGGGGGCTAACTATGGCTACACCTTC
CDR3 protein: CASSPAGANYGYTF

CDR3 length: 12
clone size: -
D gene: TRBD1
J gene: TRBJ2-7
V gene: TRBV6-1
CDR3 DNA: TGTGCCACTGCGACAGGGGGCTACGAGCAGTACTTC
CDR3 protein: CATATGGYEQYF

CDR3 length: 15
clone size: -
D gene: TRBD2
J gene: TRBJ2-3
V gene: TRBV18
CDR3 DNA: TGTGCCAGCTCACCACTAGCGGGAGTGACAGATACGCAGTATTTT
CDR3 protein: CASSPLAGVTDTQYF

CDR3 length: 13
clone size: -
D gene: -
J gene: TRBJ2-5
V gene: TRBV27
CDR3 DNA: TGTGCCAGCAGTTTCGGGTTCGGGGAGACCCAGTACTTC
CDR3 protein: CASSFGFGETQYF

CDR3 length: 15
clone size: -
D gene: -
J gene: TRBJ2-7
V gene: TRBV27
CDR3 DNA: TGTGCCAGCAGCAGACAGGATAGTGAGTGGTACGAGCAGTACTTC
CDR3 protein: CASSRQDSEWYEQYF

CDR3 length: 16
clone size: -
D gene: TRBD1
J gene: TRBJ1-2
V gene: TRBV5-5
CDR3 DNA: TGTGCCAGCAGTCTTAATCAGGGGGCCATCAACTATGGCTACACCTTC
CDR3 protein: CASSLNQGAINYGYTF

CDR3 length: 15
clone size: -
D gene: -
J gene: TRBJ1-2
V gene: TRBV5-1
CDR3 DNA: TGCGCCAGCAGCTTGGGAAGGGACTCTAACTATGGCTACACCTTC
CDR3 protein: CASSLGRDSNYGYTF

CDR3 length: 12
clone size: -
D gene: -
J gene: TRBJ1-1
V gene: TRBV10-3
CDR3 DNA: TGTGCCATCAGAGGGGGAATGGAGGAAGCTTTCTTT
CDR3 protein: CAIRGGMEEAFF

CDR3 length: 14
clone size: -
D gene: TRBD1
J gene: TRBJ2-1
V gene: TRBV4-1
CDR3 DNA: TGCGCCAGCAGAATCAGACAGGGGGTAAATGAGCAGTTCTTC
CDR3 protein: CASRIRQGVNEQFF

CDR3 length: 15
clone size: once
D gene: TRBD2
J gene: TRBJ2-1
V gene: TRBV19
CDR3 DNA: TGTGCCAGTAGTATCGGACTAGCCCCCTACAATGAGCAGTTCTTC
CDR3 protein: CASSIGLAPYNEQFF

CDR3 length: 15
clone size: -
D gene: TRBD2
J gene: TRBJ2-3
V gene: TRBV7-2
CDR3 DNA: TGTGCCAGCAGCTTTACTAGCGGGAAGACAGATACGCAGTATTTT
CDR3 protein: CASSFTSGKTDTQYF

CDR3 length: 15
clone size: once
D gene: -
J gene: TRBJ2-7
V gene: TRBV6-6
CDR3 DNA: TGTGCCAGCAGTTTGCCGGGCGTGGGTACCGGCGAGCAGTACTTC
CDR3 protein: CASSLPGVGTGEQYF

CDR3 length: 13
clone size: -
D gene: -
J gene: TRBJ2-2
V gene: TRBV28
CDR3 DNA: TGTGCCAGCAGCGGGAGTAGCACCGGGGAGCTGTTTTTT
CDR3 protein: CASSGSSTGELFF

CDR3 length: 18
clone size: -
D gene: TRBD1
J gene: TRBJ2-2
V gene: TRBV6-1
CDR3 DNA: TGTGCCAGCAGTGCCGACAGGGGGACGGTAGCCAACACCGGGGAGCTGTTTTTT
CDR3 protein: CASSADRGTVANTGELFF

CDR3 length: 13
clone size: once
D gene: TRBD1
J gene: TRBJ2-1
V gene: TRBV9
CDR3 DNA: TGTGCCAGCAGCACACAGGGGGGAGCTGAGCAGTTCTTC
CDR3 protein: CASSTQGGAEQFF

CDR3 length: 16
clone size: -
D gene: -
J gene: TRBJ2-1
V gene: TRBV7-2
CDR3 DNA: TGTGCCAGCAGCTTAGAGAAGTCGCGCCTTCGCGATGAGCAGTTCTTC
CDR3 protein: CASSLEKSRLRDEQFF

CDR3 length: 15
clone size: -
D gene: -
J gene: TRBJ1-1
V gene: TRBV2
CDR3 DNA: TGTGCCAGCAGTGAACAGGGACTGGGGAACACTGAAGCTTTCTTT
CDR3 protein: CASSEQGLGNTEAFF

CDR3 length: 15
clone size: -
D gene: -
J gene: TRBJ1-4
V gene: TRBV5-1
CDR3 DNA: TGCGCCAGCAGCCAAAAACAGGGAGGAAATGAAAAACTGTTTTTT
CDR3 protein: CASSQKQGGNEKLFF

CDR3 length: 13
clone size: -
D gene: -
J gene: TRBJ2-7
V gene: TRBV5-5
CDR3 DNA: TGTGCCAGCAGCTTGTCCCCCACTTCCGAGCAGTACTTC
CDR3 protein: CASSLSPTSEQYF

CDR3 length: 15
clone size: -
D gene: -
J gene: TRBJ2-5
V gene: TRBV14
CDR3 DNA: TGTGCCAGCAGCCACGTCACAGGGTTGGTAGGGACCCAGTACTTC
CDR3 protein: CASSHVTGLVGTQYF

CDR3 length: 12
clone size: -
D gene: -
J gene: TRBJ2-7
V gene: TRBV7-6
CDR3 DNA: TGTGCCAGCAGCTCTCAGGGTGGCGAGCAGTACTTC
CDR3 protein: CASSSQGGEQYF

CDR3 length: 15
clone size: once
D gene: -
J gene: TRBJ2-7
V gene: TRBV27
CDR3 DNA: TGTGCCAGCAGTTTGTTCCCCGGGAGCTACTACGAGCAGTACTTC
CDR3 protein: CASSLFPGSYYEQYF

CDR3 length: 15
clone size: -
D gene: TRBD2
J gene: TRBJ2-7
V gene: TRBV29-1
CDR3 DNA: TGCAGCGCCACGCCAGGACTAGCGAGAGCCTACGAGCAGTACTTC
CDR3 protein: CSATPGLARAYEQYF

CDR3 length: 15
clone size: -
D gene: -
J gene: TRBJ2-5
V gene: TRBV2
CDR3 DNA: TGTGCCAGCATCACCTCCCACAGGGCTTCAGAGACCCAGTACTTC
CDR3 protein: CASITSHRASETQYF

CDR3 length: 15
clone size: -
D gene: -
J gene: TRBJ1-1
V gene: TRBV14
CDR3 DNA: TGTGCCAGCAGCCAATTTCTGCATTACTACACTGAAGCTTTCTTT
CDR3 protein: CASSQFLHYYTEAFF

CDR3 length: 17
clone size: once
D gene: -
J gene: TRBJ2-7
V gene: TRBV11-2
CDR3 DNA: TGTGCCAGCAGCTTAGATAAGGACGGACAGATCTCCTACGAGCAGTACTTC
CDR3 protein: CASSLDKDGQISYEQYF

CDR3 length: 16
clone size: -
D gene: -
J gene: TRBJ2-5
V gene: TRBV27
CDR3 DNA: TGTGCCAGCAGTTTGGGCGATGGCTTGGGTCTGGAGACCCAGTACTTC
CDR3 protein: CASSLGDGLGLETQYF

CDR3 length: 14
clone size: -
D gene: -
J gene: TRBJ1-2
V gene: TRBV18
CDR3 DNA: TGTGCCAGCTCACCCCCGGGAGAGTCCTATGGCTACACCTTC
CDR3 protein: CASSPPGESYGYTF

CDR3 length: 12
clone size: -
D gene: -
J gene: TRBJ2-1
V gene: TRBV30
CDR3 DNA: TGTGCCTGGAGTGTACTCAGTTATGAGCAGTTCTTC
CDR3 protein: CAWSVLSYEQFF

CDR3 length: 14
clone size: -
D gene: TRBD1
J gene: TRBJ1-1
V gene: TRBV5-1
CDR3 DNA: TGCGCCAGCAGGGGGCAGGGGGTGGACACTGAAGCTTTCTTT
CDR3 protein: CASRGQGVDTEAFF

CDR3 length: 15
clone size: -
D gene: -
J gene: TRBJ2-1
V gene: TRBV27
CDR3 DNA: TGTGCCAGCAGTTTAAGGCGTCGGGGAAACAATGAGCAGTTCTTC
CDR3 protein: CASSLRRRGNNEQFF

CDR3 length: 14
clone size: -
D gene: -
J gene: TRBJ2-1
V gene: TRBV11-3
CDR3 DNA: TGTGCCAGCAGCTTCATTGGGGCGGGCAATGAGCAGTTCTTC
CDR3 protein: CASSFIGAGNEQFF

CDR3 length: 17
clone size: -
D gene: TRBD2
J gene: TRBJ2-1
V gene: TRBV28
CDR3 DNA: TGTGCCAGCAGTTTTGGTAGCGGGAGGCCGGGCTACAATGAGCAGTTCTTC
CDR3 protein: CASSFGSGRPGYNEQFF

CDR3 length: 16
clone size: -
D gene: -
J gene: TRBJ1-4
V gene: TRBV18
CDR3 DNA: TGTGCCAGCTCACCACCTGTTGGGGGGGTTGGTGAAAAACTGTTTTTT
CDR3 protein: CASSPPVGGVGEKLFF

CDR3 length: 13
clone size: -
D gene: -
J gene: TRBJ1-5
V gene: TRBV6-1
CDR3 DNA: TGTGCCACCCGGCGGGCTTTCAATCAGCCCCAGCATTTT
CDR3 protein: CATRRAFNQPQHF

CDR3 length: 17
clone size: -
D gene: TRBD2
J gene: TRBJ2-7
V gene: TRBV19
CDR3 DNA: TGTGCCAGTAGTATGTACGGCGGGAGGGCCGAGGTGTACGAGCAGTACTTC
CDR3 protein: CASSMYGGRAEVYEQYF

CDR3 length: 17
clone size: -
D gene: TRBD1
J gene: TRBJ2-7
V gene: TRBV7-8
CDR3 DNA: TGTGCCAGCAGCTCCAAACTGCCGGGACAGGGGACCGACGAGCAGTACTTC
CDR3 protein: CASSSKLPGQGTDEQYF

CDR3 length: 15
clone size: -
D gene: TRBD2
J gene: TRBJ2-7
V gene: TRBV19
CDR3 DNA: TGTGCCAGTAGTATAGGCGCTAGCGGGATCCACGAGCAGTACTTC
CDR3 protein: CASSIGASGIHEQYF

CDR3 length: 17
clone size: -
D gene: TRBD2
J gene: TRBJ2-3
V gene: TRBV10-3
CDR3 DNA: TGTGCCATCAGTGCCTGGGAAGCGGGAGGGCCGGGGGATACGCAGTATTTT
CDR3 protein: CAISAWEAGGPGDTQYF